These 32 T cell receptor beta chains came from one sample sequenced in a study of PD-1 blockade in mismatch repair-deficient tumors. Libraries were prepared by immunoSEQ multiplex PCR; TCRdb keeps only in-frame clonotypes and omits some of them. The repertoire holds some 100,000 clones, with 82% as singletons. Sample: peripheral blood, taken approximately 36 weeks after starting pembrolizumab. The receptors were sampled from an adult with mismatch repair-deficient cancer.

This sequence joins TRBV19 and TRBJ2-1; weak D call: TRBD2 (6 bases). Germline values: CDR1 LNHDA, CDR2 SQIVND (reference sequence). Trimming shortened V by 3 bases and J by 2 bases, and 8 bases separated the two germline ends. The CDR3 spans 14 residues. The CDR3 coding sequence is TGTGCCAGTAGTATGGCGGGGACCTACAATGAGCAGTTCTTC. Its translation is CASSMAGTYNEQFF.

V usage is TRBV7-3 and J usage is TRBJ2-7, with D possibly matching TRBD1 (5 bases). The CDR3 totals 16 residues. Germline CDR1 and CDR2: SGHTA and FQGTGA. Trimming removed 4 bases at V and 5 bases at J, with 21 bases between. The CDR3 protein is CASSSQGLQPFHEQYF. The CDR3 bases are TGTGCCAGCAGCTCGCAGGGATTGCAGCCTTTCCACGAGCAGTACTTC.

The CDR3 coding sequence is TGTGCCAGCAGAGGACAGGGGGCAAACACCGGGGAGCTGTTTTTT. Protein sequence: CASRGQGANTGELFF. The chain has TRBV11-3 and TRBJ2-2; 11 nucleotides line up with TRBD1. This CDR3 comprises 15 residues. The germline CDR1 and CDR2 sequences are SGHNT and YENEEA. V gave up 6 bases and J gave up 2 bases; unmatched junction bases: 2.

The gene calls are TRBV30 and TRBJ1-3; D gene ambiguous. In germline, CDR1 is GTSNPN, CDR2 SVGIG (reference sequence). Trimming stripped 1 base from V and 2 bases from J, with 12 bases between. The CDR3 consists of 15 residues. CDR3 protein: CAWSGRARAGNTIYF. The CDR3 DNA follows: TGTGCCTGGAGTGGCCGGGCTCGCGCTGGAAACACCATATATTTT. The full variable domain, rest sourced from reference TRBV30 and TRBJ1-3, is SQTIHQWPATLVQPVGSPLSLECTVEGTSNPNLYWYRQAAGRGLQLLFYSVGIGQISSEVPQNLSASRPQDRQFILSSKKLLLSDSGFYLCAWSGRARAGNTIYFGEGSWLTVV.

This CDR3 reads CASSIGQGLAKNIQYF. CDR3 nucleotides: TGTGCCAGTAGTATAGGACAGGGTCTAGCCAAAAACATTCAGTACTTC. The chain has TRBV19 and TRBJ2-4; TRBD1 aligns across 7 bases. The CDR3 has 16 residues. Trimming took 1 base from V and 0 from J; bases not matched to a gene: 3. Germline V gene sequence: CDR1 LNHDA, CDR2 SQIVND (reference sequence).

CDR3 in amino acids: CASSSVAEAFF. Here the CDR3 DNA reads TGTGCCAGCAGTTCGGTCGCTGAAGCTTTCTTT. The genes are TRBV28 and TRBJ1-1; D gene ambiguous. The CDR3 consists of 11 residues. Trimming removed 4 bases at V and 6 bases at J, with 6 bases between. Per the germline V gene, CDR1 is MDHEN and CDR2 is SYDVKM. The full variable domain, rest sourced from reference TRBV28 and TRBJ1-1, is DVKVTQSSRYLVKRTGEKVFLECVQDMDHENMFWYRQDPGLGLRLIYFSYDVKMKEKGDIPEGYSVSREKKERFSLILESASTNQTSMYLCASSSVAEAFFGQGTRLTVV.

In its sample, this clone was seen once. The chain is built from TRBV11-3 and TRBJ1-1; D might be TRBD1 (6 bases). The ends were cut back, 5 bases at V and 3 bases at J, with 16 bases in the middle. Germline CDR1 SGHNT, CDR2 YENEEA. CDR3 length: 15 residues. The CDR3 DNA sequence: TGTGCCAGCAGCCAATATTCAGGGGTGCACACTGAAGCTTTCTTT. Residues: CASSQYSGVHTEAFF.

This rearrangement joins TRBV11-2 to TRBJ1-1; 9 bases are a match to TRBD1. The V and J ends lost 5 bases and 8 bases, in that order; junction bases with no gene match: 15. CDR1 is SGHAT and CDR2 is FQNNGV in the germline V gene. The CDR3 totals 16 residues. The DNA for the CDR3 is TGTGCCAGCAGCCGAAGTAGTTCGTGGACAGGGGTGGAAGCTTTCTTT. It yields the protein CASSRSSSWTGVEAFF. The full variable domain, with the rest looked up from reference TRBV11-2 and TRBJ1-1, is EAGVAQSPRYKIIEKRQSVAFWCNPISGHATLYWYQQILGQGPKLLIQFQNNGVVDDSQLPKDRFSAERLKGVDSTLKIQPAKLEDSAVYLCASSRSSSWTGVEAFFGQGTRLTVV.

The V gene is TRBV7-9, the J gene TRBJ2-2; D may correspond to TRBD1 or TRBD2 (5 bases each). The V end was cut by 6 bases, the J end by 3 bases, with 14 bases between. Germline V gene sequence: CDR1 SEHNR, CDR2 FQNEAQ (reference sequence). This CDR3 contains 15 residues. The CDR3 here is CASRPRVGDTGELFF. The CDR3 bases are TGTGCCAGCAGGCCGCGTGTGGGGGACACCGGGGAGCTGTTTTTT. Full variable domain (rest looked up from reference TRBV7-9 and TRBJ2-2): DTGVSQNPRHKITKRGQNVTFRCDPISEHNRLYWYRQTLGQGPEFLTYFQNEAQLEKSRLLSDRFSAERPKGSFSTLEIQRTEQGDSAMYLCASRPRVGDTGELFFGEGSRLTVL.

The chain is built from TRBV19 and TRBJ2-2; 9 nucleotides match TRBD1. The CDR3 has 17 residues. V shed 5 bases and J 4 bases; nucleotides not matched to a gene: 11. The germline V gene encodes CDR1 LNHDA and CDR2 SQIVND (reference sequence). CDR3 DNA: TGTGCCAGTAGTCTTCGCCTGGACAGGGGAAGCACCGGGGAGCTGTTTTTT. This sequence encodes CASSLRLDRGSTGELFF. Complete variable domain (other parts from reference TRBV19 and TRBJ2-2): DGGITQSPKYLFRKEGQNVTLSCEQNLNHDAMYWYRQDPGQGLRLIYYSQIVNDFQKGDIAEGYSVSREKKESFPLTVTSAQKNPTAFYLCASSLRLDRGSTGELFFGEGSRLTVL.

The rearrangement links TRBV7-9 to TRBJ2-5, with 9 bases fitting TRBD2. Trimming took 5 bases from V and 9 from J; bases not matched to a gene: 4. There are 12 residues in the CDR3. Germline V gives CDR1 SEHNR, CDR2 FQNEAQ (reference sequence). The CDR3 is CASSLRTSAQYF. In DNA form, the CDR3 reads TGTGCCAGCAGCCTCAGGACTAGCGCCCAGTACTTC.

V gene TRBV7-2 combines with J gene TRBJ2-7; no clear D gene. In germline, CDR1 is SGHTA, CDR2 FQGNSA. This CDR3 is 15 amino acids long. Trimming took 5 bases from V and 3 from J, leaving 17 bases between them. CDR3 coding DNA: TGTGCCAGCAGCCCCGCACCGGGCTTACACTACGAGCAGTACTTC. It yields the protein CASSPAPGLHYEQYF.

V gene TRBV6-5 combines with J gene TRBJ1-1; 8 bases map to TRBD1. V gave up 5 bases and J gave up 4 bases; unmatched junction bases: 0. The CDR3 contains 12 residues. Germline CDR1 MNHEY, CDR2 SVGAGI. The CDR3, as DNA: TGTGCCAGCAGTCAGGGGGCCACTGAAGCTTTCTTT. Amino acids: CASSQGATEAFF.

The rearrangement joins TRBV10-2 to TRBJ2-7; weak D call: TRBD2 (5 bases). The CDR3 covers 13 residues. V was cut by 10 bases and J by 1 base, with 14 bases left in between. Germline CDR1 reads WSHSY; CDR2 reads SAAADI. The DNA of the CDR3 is TGCGCCACCGGAGGTCCCCAATCCTACGAGCAGTACTTC. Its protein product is CATGGPQSYEQYF.

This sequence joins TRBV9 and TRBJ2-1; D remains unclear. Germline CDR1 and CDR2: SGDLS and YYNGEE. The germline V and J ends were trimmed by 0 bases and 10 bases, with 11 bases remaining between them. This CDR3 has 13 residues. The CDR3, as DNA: TGTGCCAGCAGCGTAGATCCCCTTAGAGAGCAGTTCTTC. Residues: CASSVDPLREQFF.

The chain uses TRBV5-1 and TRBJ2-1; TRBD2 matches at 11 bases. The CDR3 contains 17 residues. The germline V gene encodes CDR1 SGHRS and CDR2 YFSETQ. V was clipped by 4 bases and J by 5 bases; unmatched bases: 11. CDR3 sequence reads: CASSPTLTSGMDNEQFF. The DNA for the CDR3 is TGCGCCAGCAGCCCAACTTTGACTAGCGGGATGGACAATGAGCAGTTCTTC.

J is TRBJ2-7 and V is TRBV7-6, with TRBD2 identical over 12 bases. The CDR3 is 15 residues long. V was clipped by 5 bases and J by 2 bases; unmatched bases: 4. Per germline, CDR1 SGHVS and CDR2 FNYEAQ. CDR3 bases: TGTGCCAGCAGCCCGGCTAGCGGGAGGGCCTACGAGCAGTACTTC. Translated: CASSPASGRAYEQYF.

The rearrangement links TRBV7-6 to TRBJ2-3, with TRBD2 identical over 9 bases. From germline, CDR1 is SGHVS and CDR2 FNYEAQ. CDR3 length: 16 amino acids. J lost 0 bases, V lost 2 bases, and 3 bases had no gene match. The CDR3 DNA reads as TGTGCCAGCAGCTTACGGACTAGCGCCAGCACAGATACGCAGTATTTT. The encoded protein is CASSLRTSASTDTQYF.

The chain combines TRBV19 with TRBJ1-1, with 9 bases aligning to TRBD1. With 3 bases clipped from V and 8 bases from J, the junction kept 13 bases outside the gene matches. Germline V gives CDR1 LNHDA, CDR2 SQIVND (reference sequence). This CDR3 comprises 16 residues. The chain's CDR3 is CASSIGGQGQRSEAFF. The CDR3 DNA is TGTGCCAGTAGTATCGGTGGACAGGGGCAGAGGTCGGAAGCTTTCTTT.

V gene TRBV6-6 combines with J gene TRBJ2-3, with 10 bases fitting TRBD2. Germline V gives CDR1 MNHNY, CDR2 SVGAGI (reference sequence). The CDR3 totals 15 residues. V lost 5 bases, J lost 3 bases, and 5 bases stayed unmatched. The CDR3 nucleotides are TGTGCCAGCAGTCCCGGGACTAGCGTAACAGATACGCAGTATTTT. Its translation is CASSPGTSVTDTQYF.

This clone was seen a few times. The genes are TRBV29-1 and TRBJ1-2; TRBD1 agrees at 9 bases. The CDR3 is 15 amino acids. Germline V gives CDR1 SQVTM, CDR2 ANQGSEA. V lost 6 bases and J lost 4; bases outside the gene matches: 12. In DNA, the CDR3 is TGCAGCGTGGTGACCGGGACAGGGTTTGGCTATGGCTACACCTTC. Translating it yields CSVVTGTGFGYGYTF.

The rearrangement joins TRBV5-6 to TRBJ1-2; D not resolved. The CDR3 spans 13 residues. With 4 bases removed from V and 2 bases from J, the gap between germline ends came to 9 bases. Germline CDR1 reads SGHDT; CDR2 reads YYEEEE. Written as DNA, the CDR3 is TGTGCCAGCAGCGGGGAGAGGAACTATGGCTACACCTTC. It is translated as CASSGERNYGYTF.

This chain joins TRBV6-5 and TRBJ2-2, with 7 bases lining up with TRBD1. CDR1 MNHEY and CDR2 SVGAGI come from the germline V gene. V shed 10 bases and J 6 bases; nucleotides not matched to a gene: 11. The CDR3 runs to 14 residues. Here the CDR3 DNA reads TGTGCCACCCGGAAGTCTCAGGGGGCCGGGGAGCTGTTTTTT. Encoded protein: CATRKSQGAGELFF.

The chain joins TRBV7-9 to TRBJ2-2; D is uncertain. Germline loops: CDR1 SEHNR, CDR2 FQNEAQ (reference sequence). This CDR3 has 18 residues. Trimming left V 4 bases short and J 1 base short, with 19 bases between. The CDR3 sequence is CASSSTITRTGNTGELFF. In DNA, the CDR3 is TGTGCCAGCAGCTCCACCATTACCCGCACGGGGAACACCGGGGAGCTGTTTTTT.

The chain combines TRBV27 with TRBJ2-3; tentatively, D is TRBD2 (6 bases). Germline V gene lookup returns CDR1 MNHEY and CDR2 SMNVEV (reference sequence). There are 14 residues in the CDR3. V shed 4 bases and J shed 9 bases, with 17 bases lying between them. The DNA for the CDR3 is TGTGCCAGCAGTTATTCTGTAGGCGGGGCAACGCAGTATTTT. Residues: CASSYSVGGATQYF.

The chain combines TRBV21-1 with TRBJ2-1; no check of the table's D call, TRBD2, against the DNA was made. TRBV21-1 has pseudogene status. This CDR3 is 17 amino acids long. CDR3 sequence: CASSKSPGLAVADEQFF. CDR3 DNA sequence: TGTGCCAGCAGCAAGAGTCCGGGACTAGCGGTGGCGGATGAGCAGTTCTTC.

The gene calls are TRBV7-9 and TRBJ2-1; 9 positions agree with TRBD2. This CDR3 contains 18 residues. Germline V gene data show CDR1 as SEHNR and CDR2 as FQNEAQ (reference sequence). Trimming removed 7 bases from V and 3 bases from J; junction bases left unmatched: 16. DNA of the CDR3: TGTGCCAGCACCGGACCCTCGAAGACTAGCGGAGACTACAATGAGCAGTTCTTC. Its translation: CASTGPSKTSGDYNEQFF.

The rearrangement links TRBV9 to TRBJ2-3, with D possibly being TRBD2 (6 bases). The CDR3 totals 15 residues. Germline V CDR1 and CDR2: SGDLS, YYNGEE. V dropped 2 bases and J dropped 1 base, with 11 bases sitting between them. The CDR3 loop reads CASSVVASGTDTQYF. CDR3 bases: TGTGCCAGCAGCGTTGTGGCTAGCGGCACAGATACGCAGTATTTT.

The CDR3 loop reads CASRDRGNTEAFF. Written as DNA, the CDR3 is TGTGCCAGCAGGGACAGGGGGAACACTGAAGCTTTCTTT. V usage is TRBV6-4 and J usage is TRBJ1-1; 9 bases fit TRBD1. There are 13 residues in the CDR3. Germline V gene sequence: CDR1 MRHNA, CDR2 SNTAGT. With V trimmed by 6 bases and J by 1 base, 0 bases remained unmatched.

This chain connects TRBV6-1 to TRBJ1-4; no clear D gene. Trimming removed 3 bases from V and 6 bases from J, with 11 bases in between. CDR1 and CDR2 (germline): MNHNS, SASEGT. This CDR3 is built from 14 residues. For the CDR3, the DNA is TGTGCCAGCAGTGATCTGCTATTCGATGAAAAACTGTTTTTT. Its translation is CASSDLLFDEKLFF.

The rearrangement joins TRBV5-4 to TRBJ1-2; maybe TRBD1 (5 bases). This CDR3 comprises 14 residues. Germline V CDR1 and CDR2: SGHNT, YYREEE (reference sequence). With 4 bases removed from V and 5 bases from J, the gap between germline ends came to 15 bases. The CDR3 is CASSPPSWTYGYTF. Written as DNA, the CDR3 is TGTGCCAGCAGCCCCCCGTCCTGGACATATGGCTACACCTTC.

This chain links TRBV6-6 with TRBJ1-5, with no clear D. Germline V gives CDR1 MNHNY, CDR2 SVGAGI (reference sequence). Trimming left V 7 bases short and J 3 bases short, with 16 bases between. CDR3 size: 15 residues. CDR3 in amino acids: CASTYGAADNQPQHF. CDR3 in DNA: TGTGCCAGCACCTACGGCGCGGCCGACAATCAGCCCCAGCATTTT.